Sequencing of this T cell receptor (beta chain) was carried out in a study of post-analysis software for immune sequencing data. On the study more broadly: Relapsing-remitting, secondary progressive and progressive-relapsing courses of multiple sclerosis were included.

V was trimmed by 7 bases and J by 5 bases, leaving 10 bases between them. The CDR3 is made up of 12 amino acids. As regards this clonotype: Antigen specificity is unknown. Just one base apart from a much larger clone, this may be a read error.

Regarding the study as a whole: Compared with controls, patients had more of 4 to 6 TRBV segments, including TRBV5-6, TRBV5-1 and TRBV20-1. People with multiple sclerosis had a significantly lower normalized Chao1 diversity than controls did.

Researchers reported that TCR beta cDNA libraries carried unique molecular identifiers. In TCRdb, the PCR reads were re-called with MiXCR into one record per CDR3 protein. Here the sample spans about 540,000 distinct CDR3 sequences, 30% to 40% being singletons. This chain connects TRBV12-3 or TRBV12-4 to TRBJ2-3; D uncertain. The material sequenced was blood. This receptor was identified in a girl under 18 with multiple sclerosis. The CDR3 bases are TGTGCCAGCACCCCCCTGGGAGATACGCAGTATTTT. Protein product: CASTPLGDTQYF.